These T cell receptor beta chains were read from a single sample in a study of technical replicates of blood from a few donors. TCRdb's copy holds only in-frame clones and misses some; the assay was immunoSEQ multiplex PCR. The repertoire holds about 12,000 clones, 85% to 95% seen once, with 6.3% in the top ten. The sequenced material came from PBMCs. These receptors all stem from a human donor in good health. The CDR3 runs from the conserved cysteine through the conserved F or W. The D gene is left open where the match is weak. Not every row has a clone size; where given, it reads once, few, many or a size class.

size,J,V,D,DNA,CDR3
NA,TRBJ1-2,TRBV6-5,TRBD1,TGTGCCAGCAGACTGGGACAGGGTGGAGGCTACACCTTC,CASRLGQGGGYTF
NA,TRBJ1-5,TRBV5-1,TRBD1,TGCGCCAGCAGCTTGACAGGGGATGGCAATCAGCCCCAGCATTTT,CASSLTGDGNQPQHF
NA,TRBJ1-1,TRBV11-2,NA,TGTGCCAGCAGCTTAAACAGGAACACTGAAGCTTTCTTT,CASSLNRNTEAFF
NA,TRBJ2-1,TRBV7-9,TRBD2,TGTGCCAGCAGCTCGGGACTAGCGGCTAATGAGCAGTTCTTC,CASSSGLAANEQFF
NA,TRBJ1-4,TRBV19,NA,TGTGCCAGTAGTATTACTGGGAGGGACGAAAAACTGTTTTTT,CASSITGRDEKLFF
NA,TRBJ1-2,TRBV4-1,NA,TGCGCCAGCAGCCAAGATTGGAAGGGGATCGATGGCTACACCTTC,CASSQDWKGIDGYTF
once,TRBJ2-7,TRBV10-1,TRBD2,TGCGCCAGCAGACAGAAAGGAGGACTAGCGGACTACGAGCAGTACTTC,CASRQKGGLADYEQYF
NA,TRBJ1-4,TRBV6-1,NA,TGTGCCAGCAGTGAAGCGAGGGGGGGTGCTAATGAAAAACTGTTTTTT,CASSEARGGANEKLFF
NA,TRBJ2-7,TRBV30,NA,TGTGCCTGGAGCCACCCGCAGGTCCAGTACTTC,CAWSHPQVQYF
once,TRBJ2-7,TRBV6-5,TRBD2,TGTGCCAGCAGTGACGGACTAGCGGACTACGAGCAGTACTTC,CASSDGLADYEQYF
NA,TRBJ1-2,TRBV11-2,NA,TGTGCCAGCAGCCCGCAGGCGGGGGGGTATGGCTACACCTTC,CASSPQAGGYGYTF
once,TRBJ1-5,TRBV6-1,NA,TGTGCCAGCAGTGAAGCTAGCGCTTCTAATCAGCCCCAGCATTTT,CASSEASASNQPQHF
NA,TRBJ2-7,TRBV6-1,TRBD2,TGTGCCAGCAGTGGGAAAAAAGGACTAGCGGGAAACTACGAGCAGTACTTC,CASSGKKGLAGNYEQYF
NA,TRBJ1-2,TRBV29-1,TRBD1,TGCAGCGTTGTTGGGGACAGCGACTATGGCTACACCTTC,CSVVGDSDYGYTF
NA,TRBJ2-5,TRBV5-4,TRBD2,TGTGCCAGCAGCTTGTTAGGGGAGGGACAAGAGACCCAGTACTTC,CASSLLGEGQETQYF
NA,TRBJ2-7,TRBV29-1,TRBD2,TGCAGCGTTGAAGACCCGGGACTAGCGGGAGGGCGAATCGAGCAGTACTTC,CSVEDPGLAGGRIEQYF
NA,TRBJ2-1,TRBV5-4,TRBD2,TGTGCCAGCAGCGGTGGGGGGGGACTAGCGGAGAATGAGCAGTTCTTC,CASSGGGGLAENEQFF
NA,TRBJ1-5,TRBV4-1,TRBD1,TGCGCCAGCAGCCAAGAACAGGGGGTCAATCAGCCCCAGCATTTT,CASSQEQGVNQPQHF
NA,TRBJ2-1,TRBV25-1,TRBD2,TGTGCCAGTTCCGGGACTAGCGGGATCCCGGTGGAGAATGAGCAGTTCTTC,CASSGTSGIPVENEQFF
NA,TRBJ1-1,TRBV27,NA,TGTGCCAGCAGTTTGATAGGTTTCGGGGATATAGCTGAAGCTTTCTTT,CASSLIGFGDIAEAFF
NA,TRBJ1-2,TRBV6-5,NA,TGTGCCAGCAGTGGGCGCGTCGGCTACACCTTC,CASSGRVGYTF
NA,TRBJ1-1,TRBV5-1,NA,TGCGCCAGCAGCTTGGCGGGGGGCGAAACTGAAGCTTTCTTT,CASSLAGGETEAFF
NA,TRBJ2-5,TRBV10-3,TRBD2,TGTGCCATATCCGGGACTAGCGTTCCGGAGACCCAGTACTTC,CAISGTSVPETQYF
NA,TRBJ1-3,TRBV7-2,NA,TGTGCCAGCAGCGCAAGTGGGGCCAGGCTTGGAAACACCATATATTTT,CASSASGARLGNTIYF
NA,TRBJ1-3,TRBV18,TRBD1,TGTGCCAGCTCACCGACTGGGACAGGGCTGGCTGGAAACACCATATATTTT,CASSPTGTGLAGNTIYF
NA,TRBJ2-1,TRBV27,TRBD2,TGTGCCAGCAGTTTGGTAGCGGGAGGTTACAATGAGCAGTTCTTC,CASSLVAGGYNEQFF
NA,TRBJ2-7,TRBV28,TRBD2,TGTGCCAGCAGTTTAGGGACTAGCGGGCTCGCCTACGAGCAGTACTTC,CASSLGTSGLAYEQYF
NA,TRBJ2-7,TRBV19,NA,TGTGCCAGTAGTCTGGACACTGGCTACGAGCAGTACTTC,CASSLDTGYEQYF
NA,TRBJ2-7,TRBV5-1,NA,TGCGCCAGCAGTCCTGACCCCGGTAGCGCTACCTACGAGCAGTACTTC,CASSPDPGSATYEQYF
NA,TRBJ2-7,TRBV6-1,NA,TGTGCCAGCAGTGAAGCGCTTTTCGGGGAGGCAGGATTAGGATACGAGCAGTACTTC,CASSEALFGEAGLGYEQYF
once,TRBJ1-1,TRBV9,NA,TGTGCCAGCAGCGCCCGACAGGTGAACACTGAAGCTTTCTTT,CASSARQVNTEAFF
NA,TRBJ2-2,TRBV10-1,TRBD2,TGCGCCAGCAGTGAGTCCCCCGGTGGAGCGGGAGTGGCTACCGGGGAGCTGTTTTTT,CASSESPGGAGVATGELFF
NA,TRBJ1-3,TRBV29-1,NA,TGCAGCGGCCAGGGTACTGGAAACACCATATATTTT,CSGQGTGNTIYF
NA,TRBJ1-5,TRBV28,TRBD1,TGTGCCAGCAGTGTCGCGGGACAGGGGGCCGGTCAGCCCCAGCATTTT,CASSVAGQGAGQPQHF
NA,TRBJ1-5,TRBV10-3,NA,TGTGCCATCAGTGTGAGTCAGGGCGGTCAGCCCCAGCATTTT,CAISVSQGGQPQHF
NA,TRBJ2-7,TRBV5-1,NA,TGCGCCAGCAGCATGCAGGGGTCTACCTACGAGCAGTACTTC,CASSMQGSTYEQYF
NA,TRBJ2-3,TRBV29-1,TRBD2,TGCAGCGTTGTAGCGGGATCAGCGCAGTATTTT,CSVVAGSAQYF
NA,TRBJ2-6,TRBV4-2,TRBD1,TGTGCCAGCAGCCAAGAACAGGGGGCGATAATGGCTGGGGCCAACGTCCTGACTTTC,CASSQEQGAIMAGANVLTF
NA,TRBJ2-7,TRBV4-1,TRBD1,TGCGCCAGCAGCCAAGGATGGCGGACAGGGTCCCCAGAGCAGTACTTC,CASSQGWRTGSPEQYF
NA,TRBJ2-7,TRBV27,NA,TGTGCCAGCAGTTTAGCTAGTCGAATGGGCTACGAGCAGTACTTC,CASSLASRMGYEQYF
NA,TRBJ2-1,TRBV5-1,NA,TGCGCCAGCAGCTTGAGTGACCTTCGGGCGGGGAATGAGCAGTTCTTC,CASSLSDLRAGNEQFF
NA,TRBJ2-5,TRBV7-3,NA,TGTGCCAGCAGCGCCCACGGGAATCAAGAGACCCAGTACTTC,CASSAHGNQETQYF
NA,TRBJ1-2,TRBV9,NA,TGTGCCAGCAGCGTAGGGAGGCCAGGGGCGGGCTATGGCTACACCTTC,CASSVGRPGAGYGYTF
NA,TRBJ2-1,TRBV7-7,TRBD2,TGTGCCAGCAGCTTGGGGACTAGCGGGAGTTCGGCTGAGCAGTTCTTC,CASSLGTSGSSAEQFF
NA,TRBJ2-7,TRBV7-9,TRBD1,TGTGCCAGCAGCCATCAGGGGGCCGAGCAGTACTTC,CASSHQGAEQYF
NA,TRBJ2-1,TRBV5-4,NA,TGTGCCAGCAGCTTGGACTTTGCCTCCTACAATGAGCAGTTCTTC,CASSLDFASYNEQFF
NA,TRBJ2-2,TRBV5-1,TRBD2,TGCGCCAGCAGCTCCTCAGGACTAGCGGGAGACCACGGGGAGCTGTTTTTT,CASSSSGLAGDHGELFF
NA,TRBJ2-1,TRBV5-1,TRBD2,TGCGCCAGCAGCCCAGCCACTAGCGGGAGCTACAATGAGCAGTTCTTC,CASSPATSGSYNEQFF